The entry that follows covers one T cell receptor (beta chain) sequence. The CDR3 length is 13 residues. The V end lost 5 bases, the J end lost 6 bases, and 14 bases lay between the germline ends. Reverse transcription used 0.5 to 1 ug RNA and random hexamers. TCRdb passed the immunoSEQ multiplex PCR reads through MiXCR, listing each CDR3 protein once. The table lists roughly 150,000 distinct CDR3 sequences, about 90% of them singletons, with around 0.08% in the top ten. The record originates from a study of CD8 T cells in Susac syndrome. CD8+ and CD4+ T cells circulating in blood were sequenced for TCR beta. Healthy donors served as age- and sex-matched controls. Negative magnetic isolation gave CD8+ and CD4+ cells; FACS enriched CD8+ TEMRA.

Sequenced input: CD4+ T cells from PBMCs. The chain joins TRBV12-3 or TRBV12-4 to TRBJ2-7, with a weak D call TRBD2 (5 bases). The receptor was derived from a human donor in good health. Written as DNA, the CDR3 is TGTGCCAGCAGTCCCAGGACTGGGCGCGAGCAGTACTTC. This sequence encodes CASSPRTGREQYF.